The following is a T cell receptor (beta chain) sequence with its context. It lacks a known antigen. No base-level quality is on record; no much larger clone is a single base apart. The germline ends are 14 bases apart after V is trimmed by 2 bases and J by 10 bases. Taken from the germline V gene, the CDR1 and CDR2 loops are SGHTA and FQGTGA. Measured from the cysteine to the phenylalanine, the CDR3 is 13 residues long. Only the CDR3 DNA stays, 39 bases, in frame from base 1. Using the deep immunoSEQ assay, multiplex PCR amplified TCR CDR3 regions from genomic DNA. Genomic DNA extracted from each cell subset was distributed evenly over all wells of several immunoSEQ 96-well plates, and each plate served as one replicate. Each replicate PCR for sorted subsets received about 210 ng genomic DNA, equal to about 29,000 T cell genomes. The purified libraries were quantified using a Qubit 3.0 fluorometer, sized with a Bioanalyzer 2100, and then quantified again using the KAPA Library Quantification kit. Each immunoSEQ 96-well plate was sequenced on its own single-read 150-cycle Illumina NextSeq 550 flow cell. Per the source publication's procedure: Because the immunoSEQ output held only junctional sequences and lacked quality scores, the filtering could not match the filtering applied to full-length reads. To assign V/J genes and CDR3, sequences were annotated against IMGT germline references using PyIR, a Python wrapper for IgBLAST v1.9. Reads were removed for weak V/J assignments (E-value above 1e-6), missing CDR3, stop codons, out-of-frame junctions, or ambiguous translated residues. V3J clonotypes were defined as sequences sharing an identical inferred V gene, J gene, and CDR3 amino acid sequence. Percentage overlap between repertoires was computed as shared unique clonotypes divided by the size of the smaller repertoire. Three approaches were used to assess repertoire richness: RTK rarefaction, the Chao1 estimator, and Recon v2.1 estimates of unobserved clonotypes. For all TCRbeta clonotypes obtained by the gDNA method from several donors, generation probabilities were computed with OLGA. TCRdb provides this immuneACCESS table in a form limited to in-frame rearrangements. Some clones are lacking; in checked studies, under half of them reflect an unresolved V gene, and why the rest are absent is not known. V, J and clone size are taken as reported in that table, and D and trimming were inferred from the DNA itself. The sample table lists millions of clones, around nine tenths of them with a count of one. The top ten clonotypes cover more than 0.12% of the sample.

This record comes from a study of shared clonotypes between healthy human individuals (dated by TCRdb to 2019 to 2021). About the study as a whole: A few men and a couple of women, aged 18 to 49 years, made up the cohort. For each donor, three plates each were used for CD4 naive and CD4 memory, two plates were used for CD8 naive, and one plate was used for CD8 memory. Blood TCR repertoires of about 5 healthy adults were deeply sequenced to estimate repertoire size and the extent of clonotype sharing between individuals. To increase sequencing depth and limit assay-specific biases, different laboratories used diverse techniques to prepare libraries and sequence TCR repertoires. Leukapheresis yielded between about 0.94 and 9.5 billion PBMCs per donor. Study-wide findings and limitations: Sharing across a handful of donors was observed for about 5% of naive CD4, over 3% of naive CD8, 2% to 2.5% of memory CD4, and approximately 0.41% of memory CD8 clonotypes. Compared with non-shared clonotypes, the clonotypes found in all four sorted-subset donors had higher generation probabilities. Naive subsets generally had larger estimated clonotype richness than memory subsets did. Rarefaction of sorted-subset datasets indicated incomplete sequencing despite the large sequencing depth. Pairwise subsampling led to the expectation that sequencing depth would affect the degree of clonotype sharing among donors. Sampling was restricted to blood, and TCR repertoires in tissues likely differ from the TCR repertoires found in blood. The small number of donors limited the genetic and exposure-history diversity represented.

Healthy HIV-negative adults with no recently reported acute infections or vaccinations were included as donors. Only Caucasian adults living in Nashville, Tennessee, USA were represented among the donors. Magnetic negative selection was used to enrich CD4+ T cells, after which naive cells were positively selected on CD45RA and the negative fraction became the memory subset. After blood collection by leukapheresis, PBMCs were isolated using Ficoll-Histopaque density gradient centrifugation and then cryopreserved in the vapor phase of liquid nitrogen. Purity and quantity of every magnetically sorted T cell population were checked by analytical flow cytometry. Genomic DNA was isolated from each sorted fraction and quantified by UV absorbance on a Nanodrop 2000c.

Sequencing was performed on naive CD4+ T cells sorted from blood. What the cell subset or site label conveys for this sample: CD45RA+ positively selected. This receptor was obtained from a man in his late teens or twenties in good health. This chain joins TRBV7-3 to TRBJ1-1; a weak D assignment points to TRBD1 (5 bases agree). CDR3 region: CASSLGPQQAAFF. The DNA is TGTGCCAGCAGCTTAGGACCACAACAGGCAGCTTTCTTT.